This T cell receptor beta chain is drawn from a study of T cell repertoires in cytomegalovirus infection. About the study: Well-studied HLA-B-restricted CMV epitopes were used in the study alongside recently identified HLA-C-restricted ones. CMV infection and matching HLA type were both indicated by public TCR beta signatures.

In the case of this clonotype: As yet, its antigen is unknown.

Via MiXCR, TCRdb re-called the reads, giving one row per CDR3 protein. The sample records approximately 910,000 distinct CDR3 sequences, less than 35% being singletons. The CDR3 consists of 15 residues. Germline V gene sequence: CDR1 SEHNR, CDR2 FQNEAQ (reference sequence). With 5 bases removed from V and 2 bases from J, the gap between germline ends came to 12 bases. Study-level results: CMV-specific TCR beta clonotypes restricted by HLA-C dominated the ex vivo response. CMV carriers having the relevant HLA were flagged by cumulative public TCR beta family frequency.

The rearrangement links TRBV7-9 to TRBJ1-4; weak D call: TRBD1 (5 bases). Sequencing used cultured CD8+ T cells from PBMCs, obtained from culture after CMV antigen stimulation. The sequence was obtained from a human donor in good health (CMV status not recorded). Some clones in this sample may be carry-over from other donors' samples. CDR3 nucleotides: TGTGCCAGCAGCCCGGTCAGGGCGACTAATGAAAAACTGTTTTTT. Translation: CASSPVRATNEKLFF.